Listed below are T cell receptor beta chains from one sample, sequenced in a study of cytomegalovirus exposure and HLA in healthy donors. Clones were sequenced by immunoSEQ multiplex PCR, and TCRdb holds only the in-frame ones, with some missing. The table shows 150,000 to 200,000 clones, with around 83% occurring only once. The sequenced sample consisted of PBMCs. These receptor sequences come from a woman younger than 30 in good health and CMV-seronegative. Both conserved end residues are part of each CDR3. D genes are given only for firm matches. The size of a clone is reported for some rows only, either as once, few or many, or as a class for expanded clones.

J gene: TRBJ1-2; V gene: TRBV29-1; D gene: NA; clone size: NA; CDR3 length: 16; CDR3 protein: CSVGGDKSLGGYGYTF; CDR3 DNA: TGCAGCGTTGGAGGGGACAAATCATTAGGGGGCTATGGCTACACCTTC
J gene: TRBJ2-1; V gene: TRBV7-9; D gene: TRBD2; clone size: NA; CDR3 length: 14; CDR3 protein: CASSLAGGEDEQFF; CDR3 DNA: TGTGCCAGCAGCCTAGCGGGGGGAGAGGATGAGCAGTTCTTC
J gene: TRBJ2-2; V gene: TRBV27; D gene: NA; clone size: NA; CDR3 length: 16; CDR3 protein: CASSLYRGGDTGELFF; CDR3 DNA: TGTGCCAGCAGTTTATATAGGGGGGGGGACACCGGGGAGCTGTTTTTT
J gene: TRBJ2-1; V gene: TRBV5-6; D gene: NA; clone size: few; CDR3 length: 12; CDR3 protein: CASSSLVNEQFF; CDR3 DNA: TGTGCCAGCAGCTCCCTAGTTAATGAGCAGTTCTTC
J gene: TRBJ1-2; V gene: TRBV20-1; D gene: NA; clone size: NA; CDR3 length: 11; CDR3 protein: CSARQDYGYTF; CDR3 DNA: TGCAGTGCTCGACAGGACTATGGCTACACCTTC
J gene: TRBJ2-1; V gene: TRBV2; D gene: NA; clone size: NA; CDR3 length: 14; CDR3 protein: CASSEASFYNEQFF; CDR3 DNA: TGTGCCAGCAGTGAGGCCTCATTCTACAATGAGCAGTTCTTC
J gene: TRBJ2-7; V gene: TRBV7-9; D gene: NA; clone size: NA; CDR3 length: 14; CDR3 protein: CASSLESGSYEQYF; CDR3 DNA: TGTGCCAGCAGCTTAGAGTCCGGGTCCTACGAGCAGTACTTC
J gene: TRBJ2-7; V gene: TRBV29-1; D gene: NA; clone size: NA; CDR3 length: 13; CDR3 protein: CSVVGRSSYEQYF; CDR3 DNA: TGCAGCGTTGTTGGGAGGAGCTCCTACGAGCAGTACTTC
J gene: TRBJ2-7; V gene: TRBV15; D gene: TRBD2; clone size: NA; CDR3 length: 18; CDR3 protein: CATSNPGGLAGGPNEQYF; CDR3 DNA: TGTGCCACCAGCAACCCGGGGGGACTAGCGGGAGGGCCGAACGAGCAGTACTTC
J gene: TRBJ1-3; V gene: TRBV18; D gene: TRBD1; clone size: once; CDR3 length: 18; CDR3 protein: CASSPADRVRSSGNTIYF; CDR3 DNA: TGTGCCAGCTCACCCGCCGACAGGGTCAGGAGCTCTGGAAACACCATATATTTT
J gene: TRBJ1-2; V gene: TRBV30; D gene: NA; clone size: NA; CDR3 length: 13; CDR3 protein: CAWSGGVGYGYTF; CDR3 DNA: TGTGCCTGGAGTGGAGGCGTAGGCTATGGCTACACCTTC
J gene: TRBJ1-3; V gene: TRBV29-1; D gene: NA; clone size: NA; CDR3 length: 13; CDR3 protein: CSGQTNSGNTIYF; CDR3 DNA: TGCAGCGGCCAGACAAACTCTGGAAACACCATATATTTT
J gene: TRBJ2-7; V gene: TRBV5-4; D gene: TRBD2; clone size: NA; CDR3 length: 16; CDR3 protein: CASSWGGLSGMFEQYF; CDR3 DNA: TGTGCCAGCAGCTGGGGGGGACTCTCCGGAATGTTCGAGCAGTACTTC
J gene: TRBJ1-1; V gene: TRBV30; D gene: NA; clone size: NA; CDR3 length: 13; CDR3 protein: CAWSLGVNTEAFF; CDR3 DNA: TGTGCCTGGAGTCTAGGGGTGAACACTGAAGCTTTCTTT
J gene: TRBJ1-5; V gene: TRBV4-3; D gene: NA; clone size: NA; CDR3 length: 13; CDR3 protein: CASSQEEGQPQHF; CDR3 DNA: TGCGCCAGCAGCCAAGAAGAGGGTCAGCCCCAGCATTTT
J gene: TRBJ1-2; V gene: TRBV27; D gene: NA; clone size: NA; CDR3 length: 12; CDR3 protein: CASRDYNYGYTF; CDR3 DNA: TGTGCCAGCAGGGACTACAACTATGGCTACACCTTC
J gene: TRBJ2-1; V gene: TRBV7-2; D gene: TRBD1; clone size: NA; CDR3 length: 15; CDR3 protein: CASSIGTGGGNEQFF; CDR3 DNA: TGTGCCAGCAGTATCGGGACAGGGGGGGGCAATGAGCAGTTCTTC
J gene: TRBJ1-2; V gene: TRBV28; D gene: TRBD1; clone size: NA; CDR3 length: 15; CDR3 protein: CASSLGQGLNYGYTF; CDR3 DNA: TGTGCCAGCAGTTTAGGACAGGGACTGAACTATGGCTACACCTTC
J gene: TRBJ2-1; V gene: TRBV7-6; D gene: NA; clone size: NA; CDR3 length: 15; CDR3 protein: CASSLESSLDNEQFF; CDR3 DNA: TGTGCCAGCAGCTTAGAAAGTAGTCTGGACAATGAGCAGTTCTTC
J gene: TRBJ2-5; V gene: TRBV14; D gene: NA; clone size: NA; CDR3 length: 15; CDR3 protein: CASSQDGRSQETQYF; CDR3 DNA: TGTGCCAGCAGCCAAGATGGGAGGAGCCAAGAGACCCAGTACTTC
J gene: TRBJ2-2; V gene: TRBV11-2; D gene: TRBD2; clone size: NA; CDR3 length: 14; CDR3 protein: CASRREGSTGELFF; CDR3 DNA: TGTGCCAGCAGGCGGGAGGGAAGCACCGGGGAGCTGTTTTTT
J gene: TRBJ2-5; V gene: TRBV7-2; D gene: NA; clone size: NA; CDR3 length: 13; CDR3 protein: CASSFYLQETQYF; CDR3 DNA: TGTGCCAGCAGCTTTTACCTACAAGAGACCCAGTACTTC
J gene: TRBJ1-4; V gene: TRBV11-2; D gene: TRBD1; clone size: NA; CDR3 length: 15; CDR3 protein: CASSGDRAANEKLFF; CDR3 DNA: TGTGCCAGCAGCGGTGACAGGGCTGCTAATGAAAAACTGTTTTTT
J gene: TRBJ2-2; V gene: TRBV5-1; D gene: TRBD2; clone size: NA; CDR3 length: 18; CDR3 protein: CASSLVPQGLAGGEELFF; CDR3 DNA: TGCGCCAGCAGCTTGGTACCACAGGGACTAGCGGGAGGCGAGGAGCTGTTTTTT
J gene: TRBJ2-1; V gene: TRBV7-9; D gene: TRBD2; clone size: NA; CDR3 length: 15; CDR3 protein: CASSPRELAVNEQFF; CDR3 DNA: TGTGCCAGCAGCCCCCGGGAACTAGCGGTCAATGAGCAGTTCTTC
J gene: TRBJ2-1; V gene: TRBV7-2; D gene: TRBD2; clone size: NA; CDR3 length: 15; CDR3 protein: CASTPAAGGPDEQFF; CDR3 DNA: TGTGCCAGCACCCCGGCGGCGGGAGGTCCGGATGAGCAGTTCTTC
J gene: TRBJ2-4; V gene: TRBV7-2; D gene: NA; clone size: NA; CDR3 length: 15; CDR3 protein: CASSGSVSAKNIQYF; CDR3 DNA: TGTGCCAGCTCAGGGTCCGTGTCGGCCAAAAACATTCAGTACTTC
J gene: TRBJ1-5; V gene: TRBV7-9; D gene: TRBD1; clone size: once; CDR3 length: 19; CDR3 protein: CASSRGPPGTGFSNQPQHF; CDR3 DNA: TGTGCCAGCAGCCGGGGGCCTCCGGGGACAGGGTTTAGCAATCAGCCCCAGCATTTT